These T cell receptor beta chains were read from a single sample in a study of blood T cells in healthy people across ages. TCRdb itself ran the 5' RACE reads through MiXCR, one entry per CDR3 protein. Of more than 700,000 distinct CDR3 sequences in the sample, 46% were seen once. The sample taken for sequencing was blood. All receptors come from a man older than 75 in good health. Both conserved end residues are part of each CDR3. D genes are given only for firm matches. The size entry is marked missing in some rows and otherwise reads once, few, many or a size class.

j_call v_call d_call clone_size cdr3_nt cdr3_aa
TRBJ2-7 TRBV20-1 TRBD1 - TGCAGTGCGACGGGACAGGGGAACTACGAGCAGTACTTC CSATGQGNYEQYF
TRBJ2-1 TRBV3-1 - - TGTGCCAGCAGCCTCCGAGGACAGCTCAGCGGCGAGCAGTTCTTC CASSLRGQLSGEQFF
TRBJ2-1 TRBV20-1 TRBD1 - TGCAGTGCTGCCCGGGACAGGGGGTACAATGAGCAGTTCTTC CSAARDRGYNEQFF
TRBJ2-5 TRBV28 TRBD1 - TGTGCCAGCAGTCCACGGCGTCCCGGGACAGGGAAAGAGACCCAGTACTTC CASSPRRPGTGKETQYF
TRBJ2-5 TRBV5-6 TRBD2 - TGTGCCAGCAGCCCGTCCGGGGGGAACTTTGAGACCCAGTACTTC CASSPSGGNFETQYF
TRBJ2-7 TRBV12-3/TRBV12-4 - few TGTGCCAGCAGCCCTAGGTTTAGCTCCTACGAGCAGTACTTC CASSPRFSSYEQYF
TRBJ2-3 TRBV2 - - TGTGCCAGCAGCCGGACCCACACAGCAGATACGCAGTATTTT CASSRTHTADTQYF
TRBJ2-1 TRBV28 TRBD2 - TGTGCCAGCAGTTTGACTAGCGGGAGTATCTACAATGAGCAGTTCTTC CASSLTSGSIYNEQFF
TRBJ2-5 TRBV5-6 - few TGTGCCAGCAGCTTGAGGACAAGAGAGACCCAGTACTTC CASSLRTRETQYF
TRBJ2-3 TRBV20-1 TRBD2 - TGCAGTGCTAGCCCTCAACTAGCGGAGATCACAGATACGCAGTATTTT CSASPQLAEITDTQYF
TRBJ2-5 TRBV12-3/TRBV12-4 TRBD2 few TGTGCCAGTTCGAAAGGACTAGCCGTCCTGACTGGAGAGACCCAGTACTTC CASSKGLAVLTGETQYF
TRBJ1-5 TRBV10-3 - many TGTGCCATCAGTGATAATAATCAGCCCCAGCATTTT CAISDNNQPQHF
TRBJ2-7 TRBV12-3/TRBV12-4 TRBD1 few TGTGCCAGCAGACCCGGAGACAGGGGAGGCGAGCAGTACTTC CASRPGDRGGEQYF
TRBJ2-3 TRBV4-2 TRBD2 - TGTGCCAGCAGCCAAGATGCGGGGGGCGCGACAGATACGCAGTATTTT CASSQDAGGATDTQYF
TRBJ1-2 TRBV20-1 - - TGCAGTGCTTCCGTGGATGACTATGGCTACACCTTC CSASVDDYGYTF
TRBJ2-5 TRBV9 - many TGTGCCAGCAGCGTAGACAGGGTCCAAGAGACCCAGTACTTC CASSVDRVQETQYF
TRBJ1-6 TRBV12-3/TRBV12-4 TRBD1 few TGTGCCAGCAGTTCGACAGGGGGAGATAATTCACCCCTCCACTTT CASSSTGGDNSPLHF
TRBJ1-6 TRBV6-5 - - TGTGCCAGCGGTCCGGGGGATAATTCACCCCTCCACTTT CASGPGDNSPLHF
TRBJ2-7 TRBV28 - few TGTGCCAGCAGCATCCCCCCTACTCCCCGAGAGCAGTACTTC CASSIPPTPREQYF
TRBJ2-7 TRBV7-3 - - TGTGCCAGCAGCTTGAAGGGGGACTACGAGCAGTACTTC CASSLKGDYEQYF
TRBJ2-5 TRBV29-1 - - TGCAGCGCCGGAAGCAGGAATGAAGAGACCCAGTACTTC CSAGSRNEETQYF
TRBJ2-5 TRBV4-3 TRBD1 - TGCGCCAGCAGCCAACTCACAGGGGACGGGACCCAGTACTTC CASSQLTGDGTQYF
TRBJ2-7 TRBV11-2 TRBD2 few TGTGCCAGCAGCTTAGGGGTAGCGGGGTCCTACGAGCAGTACTTC CASSLGVAGSYEQYF
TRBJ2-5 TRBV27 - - TGTGCCAGCAGTACGAGGGGCAGGGAGACCCAGTACTTC CASSTRGRETQYF
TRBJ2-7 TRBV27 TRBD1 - TGTGCCAGCAGTGGCTACAGGGGATCCTACGAGCAGTACTTC CASSGYRGSYEQYF
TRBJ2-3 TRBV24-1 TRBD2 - TGTGCCACCAGTGATTCGTTTAGCGGGAGCACAGATACGCAGTATTTT CATSDSFSGSTDTQYF
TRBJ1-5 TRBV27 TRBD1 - TGTGCCAGCAGTGACAGGGGACAGCCCCAGCATTTT CASSDRGQPQHF
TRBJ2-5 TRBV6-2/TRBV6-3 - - TGTGCCAGCAGTTACTTGAAAGAGACCCAGTACTTC CASSYLKETQYF
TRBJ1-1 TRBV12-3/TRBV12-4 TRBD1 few TGTGCCAGCAGTTTAGGACAGGGGACTATGAACACTGAAGCTTTCTTT CASSLGQGTMNTEAFF
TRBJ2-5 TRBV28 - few TGTGCCAGCAGGGAAGAGAAGGGGTTGGAGACCCAGTACTTC CASREEKGLETQYF